The TCR beta chain under discussion was sequenced for a study of healthy donors' naive CD4 and CD8 T cells. Study observations and caveats: Chains were not paired, since alpha and beta were sequenced in bulk. CDR3 charge plus V and J genes appeared to account for approximately 12% of CD4/CD8 variance.

Each TCR library used about 500 ng of total RNA and a linear amplification protocol. TCRdb itself ran the reads through MiXCR, one entry per CDR3 protein. The profile shows around 180,000 distinct CDR3 sequences, nearly 75% of them singletons. V was trimmed by 7 bases and J by 1 base, leaving 20 bases between them. The CDR3 has 15 amino acids. Germline V lookup: CDR1 SQVTM, CDR2 ANQGSEA. CD4+CD8-CD45RO-CD45RA+ cells were naive CD4+; CD8+CD4-CD45RA+CD27bright cells were naive CD8+. Turning to this clonotype: Its matching antigen is unknown.

The clonotype comes from a pool of human donors in good health; the sample pools cells from several healthy donors. The sequenced material came from naive CD4+ and CD8+ T cells sorted from blood, pooled from several donors. This rearrangement joins TRBV29-1 to TRBJ2-7; possibly TRBD2 for D (6 bases). DNA for the CDR3: TGCAGCGCCCGTCGAGGCGGGGTGAGGTCCTACGAGCAGTACTTC. This codes for CSARRGGVRSYEQYF.